This TCR beta chain appears in the sequencing data of a study of control samples from healthy donors and cancer patients. The assay was immunoSEQ multiplex PCR, and TCRdb's table has in-frame clones only and misses some. The table records around 150,000 clones, 89% of them present only once. This clone was detected a few times. Between the trimmed V and J ends, which lost 1 base and 8 bases, there was a span of 21 bases. The CDR3 is 17 residues long. Germline-derived CDR1 and CDR2 are SGHVS and FQNEAQ. The specimen was blood. The V and J genes are TRBV7-8 and TRBJ2-1; D is unclear. This receptor was obtained from a man aged 25-45 years in good health. The DNA for the CDR3 is TGTGCCAGCAGCTTAGTGTCGTTGGGTTGGGTAGTCGATGAGCAGTTCTTC. Translated, it gives CASSLVSLGWVVDEQFF.